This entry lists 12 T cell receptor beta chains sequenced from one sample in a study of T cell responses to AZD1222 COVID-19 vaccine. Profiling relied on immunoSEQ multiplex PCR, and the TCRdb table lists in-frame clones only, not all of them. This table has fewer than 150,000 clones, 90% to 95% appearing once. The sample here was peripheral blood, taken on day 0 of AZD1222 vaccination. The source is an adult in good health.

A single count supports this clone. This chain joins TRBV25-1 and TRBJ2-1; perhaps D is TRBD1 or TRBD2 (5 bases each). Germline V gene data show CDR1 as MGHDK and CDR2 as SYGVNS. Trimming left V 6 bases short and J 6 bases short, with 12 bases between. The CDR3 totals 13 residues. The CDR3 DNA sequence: TGTGCCAGCAGAAGGGACGGGACCAATGAGCAGTTCTTC. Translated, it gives CASRRDGTNEQFF.

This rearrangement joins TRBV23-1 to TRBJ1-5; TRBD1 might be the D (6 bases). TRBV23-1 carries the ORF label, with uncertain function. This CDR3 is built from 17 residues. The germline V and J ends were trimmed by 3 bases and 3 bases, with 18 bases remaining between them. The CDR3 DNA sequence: TGCGCCAGCAGTCACACAACCGTTCAGGGGTACAATCAGCCCCAGCATTTT. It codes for CASSHTTVQGYNQPQHF.

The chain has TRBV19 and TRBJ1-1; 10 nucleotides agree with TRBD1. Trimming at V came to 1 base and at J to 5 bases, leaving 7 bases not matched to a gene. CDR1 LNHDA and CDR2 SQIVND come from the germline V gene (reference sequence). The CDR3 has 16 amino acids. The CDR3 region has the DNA TGTGCCAGTAGTATAGTCCGGACAGGGGGACGGACTGAAGCTTTCTTT. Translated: CASSIVRTGGRTEAFF.

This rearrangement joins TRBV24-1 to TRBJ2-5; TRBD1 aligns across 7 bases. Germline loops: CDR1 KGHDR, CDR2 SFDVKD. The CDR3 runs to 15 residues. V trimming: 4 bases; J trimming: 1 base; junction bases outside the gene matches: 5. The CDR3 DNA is TGTGCCACCAGTGACTGGGACAGTTCCCAAGAGACCCAGTACTTC. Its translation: CATSDWDSSQETQYF.

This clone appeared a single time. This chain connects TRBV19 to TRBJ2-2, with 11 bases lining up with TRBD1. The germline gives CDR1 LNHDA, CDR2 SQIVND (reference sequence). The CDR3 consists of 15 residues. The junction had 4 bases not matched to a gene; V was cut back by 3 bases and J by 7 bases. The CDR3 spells CASSIRTGGNGELFF. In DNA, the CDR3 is TGTGCCAGTAGTATTCGGACAGGGGGCAACGGGGAGCTGTTTTTT.

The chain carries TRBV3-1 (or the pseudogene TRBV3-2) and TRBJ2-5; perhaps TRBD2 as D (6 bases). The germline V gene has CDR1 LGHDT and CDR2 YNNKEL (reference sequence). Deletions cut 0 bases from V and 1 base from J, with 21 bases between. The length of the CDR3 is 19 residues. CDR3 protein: CASSQDIGRDHHSQETQYF. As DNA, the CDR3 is TGTGCCAGCAGCCAAGATATAGGGCGGGACCATCATAGCCAAGAGACCCAGTACTTC.

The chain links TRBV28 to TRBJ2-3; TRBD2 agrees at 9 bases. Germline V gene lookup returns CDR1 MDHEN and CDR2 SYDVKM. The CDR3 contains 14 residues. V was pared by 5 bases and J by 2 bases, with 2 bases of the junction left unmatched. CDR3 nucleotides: TGTGCCAGCAGTCTAGCGGGGAACACAGATACGCAGTATTTT. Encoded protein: CASSLAGNTDTQYF.

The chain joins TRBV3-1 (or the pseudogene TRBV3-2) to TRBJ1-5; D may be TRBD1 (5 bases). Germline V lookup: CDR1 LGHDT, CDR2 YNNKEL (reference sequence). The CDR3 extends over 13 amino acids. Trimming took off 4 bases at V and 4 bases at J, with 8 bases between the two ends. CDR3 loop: CASSPGGNQPQHF. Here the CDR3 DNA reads TGTGCCAGCAGCCCGGGGGGTAATCAGCCCCAGCATTTT.

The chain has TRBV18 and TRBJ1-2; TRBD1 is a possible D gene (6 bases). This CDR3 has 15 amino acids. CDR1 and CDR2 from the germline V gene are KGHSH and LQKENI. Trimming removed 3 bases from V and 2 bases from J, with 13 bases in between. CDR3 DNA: TGTGCCAGCTCACCTTTGATACAGGGAAACTATGGCTACACCTTC. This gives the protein CASSPLIQGNYGYTF.

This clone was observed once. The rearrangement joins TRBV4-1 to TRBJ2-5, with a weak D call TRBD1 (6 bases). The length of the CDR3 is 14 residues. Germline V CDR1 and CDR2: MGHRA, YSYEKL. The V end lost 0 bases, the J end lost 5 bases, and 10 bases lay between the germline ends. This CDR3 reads CASSQEWGRETQYF. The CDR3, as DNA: TGCGCCAGCAGCCAAGAGTGGGGGCGGGAGACCCAGTACTTC.

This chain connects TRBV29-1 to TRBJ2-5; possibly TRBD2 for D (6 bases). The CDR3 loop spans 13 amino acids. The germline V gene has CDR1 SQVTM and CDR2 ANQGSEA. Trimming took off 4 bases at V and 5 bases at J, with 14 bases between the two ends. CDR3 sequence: CSVAPGRRETQYF. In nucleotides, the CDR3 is TGCAGCGTTGCCCCTGGGAGGAGGGAGACCCAGTACTTC.

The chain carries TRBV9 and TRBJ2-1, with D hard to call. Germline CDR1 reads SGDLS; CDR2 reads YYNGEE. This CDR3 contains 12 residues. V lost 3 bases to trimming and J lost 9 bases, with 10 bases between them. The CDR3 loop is CASSGRTGEQFF. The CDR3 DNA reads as TGTGCCAGCAGCGGCCGTACGGGTGAGCAGTTCTTC.